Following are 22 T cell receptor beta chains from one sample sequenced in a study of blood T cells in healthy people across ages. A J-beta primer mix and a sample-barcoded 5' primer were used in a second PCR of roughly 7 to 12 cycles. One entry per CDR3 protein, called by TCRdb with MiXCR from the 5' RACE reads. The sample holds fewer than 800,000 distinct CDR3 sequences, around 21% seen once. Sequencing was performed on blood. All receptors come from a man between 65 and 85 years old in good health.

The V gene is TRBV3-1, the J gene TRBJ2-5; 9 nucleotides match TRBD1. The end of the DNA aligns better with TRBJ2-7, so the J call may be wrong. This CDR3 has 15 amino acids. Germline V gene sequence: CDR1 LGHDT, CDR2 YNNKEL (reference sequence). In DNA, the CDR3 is TGTGCCAGCAGCCTGATTCCGGGACAGGGTTCCGAGCAGTACTTC. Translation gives CASSLIPGQGSEQYF.

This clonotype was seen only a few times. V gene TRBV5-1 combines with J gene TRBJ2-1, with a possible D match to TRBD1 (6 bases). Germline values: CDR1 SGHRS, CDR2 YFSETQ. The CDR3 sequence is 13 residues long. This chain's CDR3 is CSSFGGQLNEQFF. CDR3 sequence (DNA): TGCAGCAGCTTTGGGGGACAACTCAATGAGCAGTTCTTC.

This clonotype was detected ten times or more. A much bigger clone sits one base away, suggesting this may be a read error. CDR3 DNA sequence: TGTGCCAGCAGCCAAGTTGGGGCAAAGGGGGTGGAGACCCAGTACTTC. Translating gives CASSQVGAKGVETQYF. The chain joins TRBV3-1 to TRBJ2-5; D might be TRBD1 (6 bases). The CDR3 length is 16 residues. V was clipped by 1 base and J by 5 bases, with 17 bases between them. Germline CDR1 LGHDT, CDR2 YNNKEL (reference sequence).

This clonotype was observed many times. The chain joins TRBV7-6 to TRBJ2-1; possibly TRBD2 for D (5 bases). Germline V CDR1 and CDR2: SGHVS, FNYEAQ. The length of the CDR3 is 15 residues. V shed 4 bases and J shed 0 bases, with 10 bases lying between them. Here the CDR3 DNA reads TGTGCCAGCAGCTACCGACGGGGCTCCTACAATGAGCAGTTCTTC. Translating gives CASSYRRGSYNEQFF.

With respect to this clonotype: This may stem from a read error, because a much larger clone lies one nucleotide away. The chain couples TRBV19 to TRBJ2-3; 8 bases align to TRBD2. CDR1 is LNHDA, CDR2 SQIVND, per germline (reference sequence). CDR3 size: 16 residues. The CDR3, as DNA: TGTGTCAGTAGTTCGACCGGGAGGGGGACGGCAGATACGCAGTATTTT. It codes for CVSSSTGRGTADTQYF.

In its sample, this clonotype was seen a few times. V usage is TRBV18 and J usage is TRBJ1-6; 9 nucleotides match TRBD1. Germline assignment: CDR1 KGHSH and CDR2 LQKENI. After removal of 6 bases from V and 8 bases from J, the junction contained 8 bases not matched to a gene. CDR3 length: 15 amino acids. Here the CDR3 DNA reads TGTGCCAGCTCCCAAAACAGGGGGCGAGATTCACCCCTCCACTTT. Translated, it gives CASSQNRGRDSPLHF.

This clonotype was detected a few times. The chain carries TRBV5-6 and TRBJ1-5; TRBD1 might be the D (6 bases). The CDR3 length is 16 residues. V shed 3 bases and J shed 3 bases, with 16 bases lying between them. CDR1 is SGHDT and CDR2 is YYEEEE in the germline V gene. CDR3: CASSSTGKRNNQPQHF. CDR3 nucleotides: TGTGCCAGCAGCTCGACAGGAAAAAGAAACAATCAGCCCCAGCATTTT. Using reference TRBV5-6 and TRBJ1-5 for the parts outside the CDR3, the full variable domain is DAGVTQSPTHLIKTRGQQVTLRCSPKSGHDTVSWYQQALGQGPQFIFQYYEEEERQRGNFPDRFSGHQFPNYSSELNVNALLLGDSALYLCASSSTGKRNNQPQHFGDGTRLSIL.

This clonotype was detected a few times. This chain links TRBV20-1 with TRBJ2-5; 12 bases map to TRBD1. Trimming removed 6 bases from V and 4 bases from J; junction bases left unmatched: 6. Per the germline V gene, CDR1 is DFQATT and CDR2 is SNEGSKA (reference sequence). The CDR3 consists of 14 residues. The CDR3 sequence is CSAPRDRGRETQYF. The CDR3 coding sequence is TGCAGTGCCCCTAGGGACAGGGGGCGAGAGACCCAGTACTTC.

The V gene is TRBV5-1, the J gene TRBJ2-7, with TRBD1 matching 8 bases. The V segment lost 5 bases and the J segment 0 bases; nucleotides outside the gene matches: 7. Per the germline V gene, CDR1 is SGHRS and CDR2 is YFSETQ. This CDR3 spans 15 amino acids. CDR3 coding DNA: TGCGCCAGCAGTATGAGTGGACAGGGCTCCTACGAGCAGTACTTC. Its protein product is CASSMSGQGSYEQYF.

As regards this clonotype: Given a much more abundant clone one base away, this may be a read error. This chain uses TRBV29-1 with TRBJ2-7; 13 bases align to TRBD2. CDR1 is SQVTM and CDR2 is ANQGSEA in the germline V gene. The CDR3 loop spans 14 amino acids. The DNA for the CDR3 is TGCGGCGTCCTAGGACTAGCGGGAGATTACGAGCAGTACTTC. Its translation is CGVLGLAGDYEQYF.

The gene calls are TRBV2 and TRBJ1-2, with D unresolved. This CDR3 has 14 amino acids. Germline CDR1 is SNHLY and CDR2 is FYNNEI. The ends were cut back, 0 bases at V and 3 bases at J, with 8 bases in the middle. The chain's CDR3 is CASSEAASHYGYTF. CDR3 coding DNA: TGTGCCAGCAGTGAAGCTGCCAGTCACTATGGCTACACCTTC.

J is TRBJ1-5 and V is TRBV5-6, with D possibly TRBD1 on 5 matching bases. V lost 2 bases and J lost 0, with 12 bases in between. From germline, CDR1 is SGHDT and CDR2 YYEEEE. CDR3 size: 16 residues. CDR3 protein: CASSFSGAYSNQPQHF. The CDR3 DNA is TGTGCCAGCAGCTTTAGCGGGGCTTATAGCAATCAGCCCCAGCATTTT. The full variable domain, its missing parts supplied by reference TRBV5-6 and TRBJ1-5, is DAGVTQSPTHLIKTRGQQVTLRCSPKSGHDTVSWYQQALGQGPQFIFQYYEEEERQRGNFPDRFSGHQFPNYSSELNVNALLLGDSALYLCASSFSGAYSNQPQHFGDGTRLSIL.

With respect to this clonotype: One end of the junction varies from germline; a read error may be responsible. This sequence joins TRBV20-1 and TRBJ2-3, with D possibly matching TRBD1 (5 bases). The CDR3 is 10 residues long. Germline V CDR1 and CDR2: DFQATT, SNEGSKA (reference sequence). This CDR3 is CSASTDAQYF. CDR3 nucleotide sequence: TGCAGTGCTTCGACAGATGCGCAGTATTTT.

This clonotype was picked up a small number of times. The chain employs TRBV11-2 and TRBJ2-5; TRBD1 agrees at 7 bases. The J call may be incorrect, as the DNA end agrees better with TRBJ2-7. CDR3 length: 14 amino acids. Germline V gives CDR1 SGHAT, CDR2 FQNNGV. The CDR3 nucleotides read TGTGCCAGCAGCTTAGACAGGGGGATTTACGAGCAGTACTTC. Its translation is CASSLDRGIYEQYF.

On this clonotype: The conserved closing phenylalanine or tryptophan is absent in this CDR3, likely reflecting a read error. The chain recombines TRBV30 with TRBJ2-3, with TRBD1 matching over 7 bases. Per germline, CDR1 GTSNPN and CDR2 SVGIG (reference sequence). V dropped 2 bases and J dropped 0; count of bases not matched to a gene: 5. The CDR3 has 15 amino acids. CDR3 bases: TGTGCCTGGAGTTCGCGACAGGGTAGCACAGATACGCAGTATTCT. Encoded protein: CAWSSRQGSTDTQYS.

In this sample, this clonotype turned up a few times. CDR3 amino acids: CASSMDLRETQYF. The CDR3 DNA follows: TGTGCCAGTAGTATGGACCTGAGAGAGACCCAGTACTTC. The chain combines TRBV19 with TRBJ2-5; the D is unclear. The CDR3 covers 13 residues. Germline V lookup: CDR1 LNHDA, CDR2 SQIVND (reference sequence). Trimming pared 3 bases from V and 4 bases from J, leaving 9 bases between.

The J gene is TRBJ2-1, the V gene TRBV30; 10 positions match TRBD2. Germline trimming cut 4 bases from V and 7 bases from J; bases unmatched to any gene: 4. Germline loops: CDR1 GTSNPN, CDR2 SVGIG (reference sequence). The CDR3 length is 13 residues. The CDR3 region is CAWMGLARNEQFF. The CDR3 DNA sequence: TGTGCCTGGATGGGACTAGCGAGGAATGAGCAGTTCTTC.

The CDR3 coding sequence is TGCAGTGCTAGAGATAGCGGGAGCCAGGAGACCCAGTACTTC. This gives the protein CSARDSGSQETQYF. This rearrangement joins TRBV20-1 to TRBJ2-5, with 9 bases lining up with TRBD2. Germline loops: CDR1 DFQATT, CDR2 SNEGSKA (reference sequence). V shed 0 bases and J 5 bases; nucleotides not matched to a gene: 4. The CDR3 has 14 residues.

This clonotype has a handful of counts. The CDR3 reads CASPHYGGPQETQYF. The CDR3 nucleotides are TGTGCCAGCCCCCATTATGGAGGCCCTCAAGAGACCCAGTACTTC. V and J are TRBV27 and TRBJ2-5; perhaps TRBD2 as D (5 bases). Germline V lookup: CDR1 MNHEY, CDR2 SMNVEV (reference sequence). This CDR3 has 15 amino acids. V was pared by 8 bases and J by 2 bases, with 18 bases between.

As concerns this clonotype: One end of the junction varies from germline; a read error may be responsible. DNA for the CDR3: TGTGCCTGCAGCCGACGGGGCATCGACAATCAGCCCCAGCATTTT. Amino acid sequence: CACSRRGIDNQPQHF. V and J are TRBV27 and TRBJ1-5, with D possibly being TRBD1 (5 bases). Per germline, CDR1 MNHEY and CDR2 SMNVEV (reference sequence). The CDR3 sequence is 15 residues long.

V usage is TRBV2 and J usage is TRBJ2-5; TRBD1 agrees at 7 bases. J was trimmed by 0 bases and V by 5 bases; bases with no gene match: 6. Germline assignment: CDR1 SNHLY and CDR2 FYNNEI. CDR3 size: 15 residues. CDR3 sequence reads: CASSPQGLDQETQYF. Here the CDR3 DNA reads TGTGCCAGCAGTCCACAGGGGCTTGACCAAGAGACCCAGTACTTC.

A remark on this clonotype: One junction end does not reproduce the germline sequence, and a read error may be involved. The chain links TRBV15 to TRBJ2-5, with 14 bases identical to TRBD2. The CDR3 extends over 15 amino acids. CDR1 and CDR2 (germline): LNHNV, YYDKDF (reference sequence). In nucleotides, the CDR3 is TGTGCCACCAGCAGTGGGACTAGCGGGAGTGATGAGCAGCTCTTC. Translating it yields CATSSGTSGSDEQLF.